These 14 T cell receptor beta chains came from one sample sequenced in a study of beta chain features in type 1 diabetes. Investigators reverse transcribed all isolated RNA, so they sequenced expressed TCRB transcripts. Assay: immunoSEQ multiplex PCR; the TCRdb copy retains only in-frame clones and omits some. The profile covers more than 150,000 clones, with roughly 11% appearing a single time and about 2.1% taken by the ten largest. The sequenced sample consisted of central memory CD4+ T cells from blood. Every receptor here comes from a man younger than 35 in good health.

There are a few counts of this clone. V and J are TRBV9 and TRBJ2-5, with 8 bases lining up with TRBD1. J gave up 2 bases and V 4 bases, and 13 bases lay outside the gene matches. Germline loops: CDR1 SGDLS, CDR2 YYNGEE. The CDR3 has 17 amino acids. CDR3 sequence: CASSTGPGQGKQETQYF. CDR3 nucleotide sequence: TGTGCCAGCAGCACCGGGCCTGGACAGGGCAAACAAGAGACCCAGTACTTC.

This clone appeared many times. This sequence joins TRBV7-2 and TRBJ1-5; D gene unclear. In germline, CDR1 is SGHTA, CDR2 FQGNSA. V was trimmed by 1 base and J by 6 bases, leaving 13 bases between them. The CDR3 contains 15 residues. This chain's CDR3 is CASSLEVGLGQPQHF. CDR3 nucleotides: TGTGCCAGCAGCTTAGAGGTGGGGTTGGGTCAGCCCCAGCATTTT. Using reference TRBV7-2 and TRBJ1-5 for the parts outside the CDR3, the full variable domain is GAGVSQSPSNKVTEKGKDVELRCDPISGHTALYWYRQSLGQGLEFLIYFQGNSAPDKSGLPSDRFSAERTGGSVSTLTIQRTQQEDSAVYLCASSLEVGLGQPQHFGDGTRLSIL.

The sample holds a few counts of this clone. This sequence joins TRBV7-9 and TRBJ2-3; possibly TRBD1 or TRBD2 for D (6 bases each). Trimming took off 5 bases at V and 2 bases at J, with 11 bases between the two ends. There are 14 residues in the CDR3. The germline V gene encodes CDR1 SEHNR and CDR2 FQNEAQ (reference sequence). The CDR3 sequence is CASSRGDNTDTQYF. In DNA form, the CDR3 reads TGTGCCAGCAGCCGCGGGGACAACACAGATACGCAGTATTTT.

CDR3 DNA: TGTGCCAGCAGCGAGACAGGGAGTAATGAAAAACTGTTTTTT. Translation: CASSETGSNEKLFF. The genes are TRBV7-9 and TRBJ1-4; TRBD1 agrees at 7 bases. Trimming removed 5 bases from V and 4 bases from J; junction bases left unmatched: 4. CDR1 is SEHNR and CDR2 is FQNEAQ in the germline V gene (reference sequence). The CDR3 length is 14 residues.

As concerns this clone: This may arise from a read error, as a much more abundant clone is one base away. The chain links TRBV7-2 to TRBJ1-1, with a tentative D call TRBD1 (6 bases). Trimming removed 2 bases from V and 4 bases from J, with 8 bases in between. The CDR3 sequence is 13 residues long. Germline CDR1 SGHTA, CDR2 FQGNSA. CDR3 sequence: CASSLKGGTEAFF. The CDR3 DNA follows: TGTGCCAGCAGCTTAAAAGGGGGCACTGAAGCTTTCTTT.

The CDR3 region has the DNA TGTGCCAGCAGCTTATTGAGCCGCAGCACAGATACGCAGTATTTT. Its protein product is CASSLLSRSTDTQYF. V gene TRBV5-5 combines with J gene TRBJ2-3, with unresolved D. V was pared by 2 bases and J by 0 bases, with 10 bases between. The CDR3 loop spans 15 amino acids. Germline loops: CDR1 SGHKS, CDR2 YYEKEE (reference sequence).

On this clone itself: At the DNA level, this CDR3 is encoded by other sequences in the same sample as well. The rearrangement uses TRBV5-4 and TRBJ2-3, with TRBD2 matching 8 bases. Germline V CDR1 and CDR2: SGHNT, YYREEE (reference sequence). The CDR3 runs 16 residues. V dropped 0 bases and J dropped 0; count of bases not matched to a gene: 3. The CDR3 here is CASSLAASGSTDTQYF. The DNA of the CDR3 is TGTGCCAGCAGCTTGGCGGCTAGCGGGAGCACAGATACGCAGTATTTT.

The CDR3 protein is CASSLTSSDRGSAFF. Written as DNA, the CDR3 is TGTGCCAGCAGCTTAACGAGTTCGGACAGGGGATCAGCTTTCTTT. The V and J genes are TRBV7-3 and TRBJ1-1; 9 positions match TRBD1. The CDR3 length is 15 residues. Germline V gives CDR1 SGHTA, CDR2 FQGTGA. Losses at the gene ends were 0 bases for V and 10 bases for J; bases not matched to a gene: 9.

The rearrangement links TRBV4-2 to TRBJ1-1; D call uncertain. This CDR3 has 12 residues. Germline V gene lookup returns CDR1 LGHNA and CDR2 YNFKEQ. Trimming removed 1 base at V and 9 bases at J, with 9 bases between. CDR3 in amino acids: CASSQVTTQAFF. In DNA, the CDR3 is TGTGCCAGCAGCCAAGTTACCACCCAAGCTTTCTTT.

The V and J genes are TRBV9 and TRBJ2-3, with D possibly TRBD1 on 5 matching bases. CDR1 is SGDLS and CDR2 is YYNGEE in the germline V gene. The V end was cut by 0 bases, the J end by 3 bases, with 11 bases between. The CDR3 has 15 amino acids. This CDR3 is CASSVVAGLTDTQYF. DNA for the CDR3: TGTGCCAGCAGCGTAGTGGCAGGGCTAACAGATACGCAGTATTTT.

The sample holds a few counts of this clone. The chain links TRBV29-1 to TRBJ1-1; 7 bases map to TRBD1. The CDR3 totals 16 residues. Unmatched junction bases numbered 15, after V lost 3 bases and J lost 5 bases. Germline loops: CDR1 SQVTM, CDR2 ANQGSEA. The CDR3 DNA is TGCAGCGTTGAGCCCGACAGGGTGGCCAGGGGGACTGAAGCTTTCTTT. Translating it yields CSVEPDRVARGTEAFF.

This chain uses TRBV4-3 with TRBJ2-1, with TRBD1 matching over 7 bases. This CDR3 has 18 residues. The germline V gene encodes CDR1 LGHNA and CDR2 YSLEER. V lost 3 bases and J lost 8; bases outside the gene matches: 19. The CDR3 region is CASSQHTGRDSGFDEQFF. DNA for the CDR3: TGCGCCAGCAGCCAGCACACAGGCCGGGACAGCGGATTCGATGAGCAGTTCTTC.

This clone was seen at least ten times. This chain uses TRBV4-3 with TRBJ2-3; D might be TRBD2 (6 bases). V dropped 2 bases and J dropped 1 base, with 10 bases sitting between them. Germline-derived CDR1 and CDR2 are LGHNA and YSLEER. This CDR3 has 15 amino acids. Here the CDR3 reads CASSQSAGRTDTQYF. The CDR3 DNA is TGCGCCAGCAGCCAATCTGCGGGGCGCACAGATACGCAGTATTTT.

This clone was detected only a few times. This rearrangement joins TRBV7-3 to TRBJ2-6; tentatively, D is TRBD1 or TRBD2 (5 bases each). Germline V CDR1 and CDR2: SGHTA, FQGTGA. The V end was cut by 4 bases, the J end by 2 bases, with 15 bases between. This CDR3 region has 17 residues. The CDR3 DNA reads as TGTGCCAGCAGCTCCCTTGGTGGGGGTACTGGGGCCAACGTCCTGACTTTC. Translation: CASSSLGGGTGANVLTF.